The 19 T cell receptor beta chains in this list originate from one sample, sequenced in a study of T cell repertoires in cytomegalovirus infection. TCRdb itself ran the reads through MiXCR, one entry per CDR3 protein. The sample includes more than 75,000 distinct CDR3 sequences, about 29% seen only once; the top ten take about three quarters. Antigens of these TCRs are unknown. Here the sequenced sample was CD8+ T cells from cultured PBMCs, taken from culture after CMV antigen stimulation. The receptors here all came from a human donor in good health (CMV status not recorded). Some clones in this sample may be carry-over from other donors' samples.

The chain couples TRBV9 to TRBJ2-1, with 7 bases that match TRBD2. The CDR3 contains 12 residues. CDR1 and CDR2 from the germline V gene are SGDLS and YYNGEE. The trim removed 3 bases at V and 6 bases at J, leaving 0 bases unmatched. The CDR3 sequence is CASSGTSNEQFF. In DNA, the CDR3 is TGTGCCAGCAGCGGGACTAGCAATGAGCAGTTCTTC.

This clonotype was counted a single time. The rearrangement joins TRBV4-1 to TRBJ1-2; TRBD1 aligns across 7 bases. The CDR3 spans 15 residues. Germline assignment: CDR1 MGHRA and CDR2 YSYEKL. The trim removed 6 bases at V and 7 bases at J, leaving 14 bases unmatched. This CDR3 reads CASRPNSDRIGGYTF. The CDR3 DNA reads as TGCGCCAGCAGACCCAACTCGGACAGGATAGGTGGCTACACCTTC.

The CDR3: CASSLSGGDRTYEQYF. The CDR3 bases are TGTGCCAGCAGTTTATCAGGGGGGGACAGAACCTACGAGCAGTACTTC. The chain is built from TRBV27 and TRBJ2-7, with D perhaps TRBD1 or TRBD2 (7 bases each). The CDR3 extends over 16 amino acids. V lost 0 bases and J 2 bases, leaving 14 bases between the germline ends. In germline, CDR1 is MNHEY, CDR2 SMNVEV (reference sequence).

The V and J genes are TRBV12-5 and TRBJ1-1, with 8 bases lining up with TRBD1. CDR1 LGHNT and CDR2 FRNRAP come from the germline V gene. The CDR3 consists of 14 residues. V was pared by 5 bases and J by 5 bases, with 7 bases of the junction left unmatched. CDR3 DNA sequence: TGTGCTAGTGGTCTCGGACAGGGCCGGACTGAAGCTTTCTTT. This sequence encodes CASGLGQGRTEAFF.

This clonotype was seen ten or more times. The chain couples TRBV28 to TRBJ1-3; D is ambiguous. The CDR3 is 16 amino acids. CDR1 is MDHEN, CDR2 SYDVKM, per germline. The V gene lost 5 bases and the J gene lost 0 bases, with 14 bases spanning the gap. The CDR3 is CASSLMTRGSGNTIYF. As DNA, the CDR3 is TGTGCCAGCAGTCTAATGACCCGGGGCTCTGGAAACACCATATATTTT.

This sequence joins TRBV7-3 and TRBJ2-2, with 8 bases lining up with TRBD1. Germline CDR1 reads SGHTA; CDR2 reads FQGTGA. This CDR3 spans 15 amino acids. The ends lost 6 bases at V and 2 bases at J; junction bases unmatched: 5. The CDR3 nucleotides are TGTGCCAGCAGACTGGGACAGGCTAACACCGGGGAGCTGTTTTTT. Protein: CASRLGQANTGELFF.

The chain has TRBV7-2 and TRBJ2-1; 8 bases fit TRBD2. The J segment lost 5 bases and the V segment lost 1 base, leaving 10 bases of the junction unmatched. Germline values: CDR1 SGHTA, CDR2 FQGNSA. The CDR3 spans 17 residues. The chain's CDR3 is CASSLGSGGGINNEQFF. The CDR3 region has the DNA TGTGCCAGCAGCTTAGGTTCGGGCGGGGGGATAAACAATGAGCAGTTCTTC.

The rearrangement joins TRBV27 to TRBJ1-1; no firm D call. Per the germline V gene, CDR1 is MNHEY and CDR2 is SMNVEV (reference sequence). Trimming took 3 bases from V and 1 from J, leaving 6 bases between them. The CDR3 length is 13 residues. CDR3 DNA sequence: TGTGCCAGCAGTTTCTCACGGAACACTGAAGCTTTCTTT. Encoded protein: CASSFSRNTEAFF.

This clonotype occurred many times. The chain employs TRBV7-2 and TRBJ2-7; tentative D call: TRBD1 (6 bases). CDR1 is SGHTA and CDR2 is FQGNSA in the germline V gene. V shed 7 bases and J shed 2 bases, with 12 bases lying between them. This CDR3 contains 13 residues. The CDR3 region is CASTPDSPYEQYF. The DNA of the CDR3 is TGTGCCAGCACCCCGGACAGCCCCTACGAGCAGTACTTC.

The V and J genes are TRBV13 and TRBJ2-3; maybe TRBD1 (6 bases). From germline, CDR1 is PRHDT and CDR2 FYEKMQ (reference sequence). CDR3 size: 19 residues. The V end was cut by 5 bases, the J end by 8 bases, with 32 bases between. The CDR3 bases are TGTGCCAGCAGCGGGCTGACTCGGACAGCTGATTCTCTAACCCCTACGCAGTATTTT. Amino acids: CASSGLTRTADSLTPTQYF.

The CDR3 nucleotides are TGCAGTGCTCCCTGGGACAGTATATCCGCTGAAGCTTTCTTT. Its protein product is CSAPWDSISAEAFF. The V gene is TRBV20-1, the J gene TRBJ1-1; 7 positions match TRBD1. The CDR3 covers 14 residues. Germline V CDR1 and CDR2: DFQATT, SNEGSKA (reference sequence). V shed 5 bases and J 6 bases; nucleotides not matched to a gene: 12.

This chain links TRBV29-1 with TRBJ2-1; 8 nucleotides agree with TRBD2. This CDR3 is built from 13 residues. The junction had 6 bases not matched to a gene; V was cut back by 5 bases and J by 6 bases. Germline V gene lookup returns CDR1 SQVTM and CDR2 ANQGSEA. In DNA form, the CDR3 reads TGCAGCGTTTCAGGGACTAGAGGCAATGAGCAGTTCTTC. Amino acid sequence: CSVSGTRGNEQFF.

Ten or more counts support this clonotype. The chain joins TRBV6-6 to TRBJ1-5, with D possibly TRBD1 on 5 matching bases. This CDR3 has 15 residues. From germline, CDR1 is MNHNY and CDR2 SVGAGI (reference sequence). Between the trimmed V and J ends, which lost 7 bases and 2 bases, there was a span of 15 bases. The CDR3 spells CASTDFIGGNQPQHF. CDR3 DNA: TGTGCCAGCACCGACTTTATAGGGGGCAATCAGCCCCAGCATTTT.

V gene TRBV2 combines with J gene TRBJ1-1; possibly TRBD1 for D (6 bases). V was clipped by 4 bases and J by 4 bases, with 13 bases between them. This CDR3 contains 14 residues. CDR1 is SNHLY, CDR2 FYNNEI, per germline. For the CDR3, the DNA is TGTGCCAGCAGTGCGGGGGCGCAGGTCACTGAAGCTTTCTTT. As protein: CASSAGAQVTEAFF.

The rearrangement uses TRBV5-4 and TRBJ2-7; D not resolved. Germline loops: CDR1 SGHNT, CDR2 YYREEE (reference sequence). CDR3 length: 11 amino acids. Trimming pared 6 bases from V and 3 bases from J, leaving 7 bases between. CDR3: CASTGLYEQYF. CDR3 DNA: TGTGCCAGCACCGGCCTCTACGAGCAGTACTTC.

The CDR3 is CASDPGLAGNEQFF. The CDR3 region has the DNA TGTGCCAGCGACCCCGGGCTAGCGGGGAACGAGCAGTTCTTC. V is TRBV2 and J is TRBJ2-1; the match to TRBD2 covers 9 bases. Trimming took 8 bases from V and 10 from J; bases not matched to a gene: 12. Germline V gene data show CDR1 as SNHLY and CDR2 as FYNNEI. The CDR3 is made up of 14 amino acids. Full variable domain (rest looked up from reference TRBV2 and TRBJ2-1): EPEVTQTPSHQVTQMGQEVILRCVPISNHLYFYWYRQILGQKVEFLVSFYNNEISEKSEIFDDQFSVERPDGSNFTLKIRSTKLEDSAMYFCASDPGLAGNEQFFGPGTRLTVL.

This clonotype was seen ten or more times. The chain is built from TRBV12-3 or TRBV12-4 and TRBJ2-1, with no clear D. Trimming took 5 bases from V and 2 from J, leaving 16 bases between them. The CDR3 runs to 16 residues. CDR3 nucleotide sequence: TGTGCCAGCAGTCCCGGACCTAGGTCCCCCTACAATGAGCAGTTCTTC. Amino acid sequence: CASSPGPRSPYNEQFF.

V gene TRBV7-8 combines with J gene TRBJ2-2, with D unclear. Germline V lookup: CDR1 SGHVS, CDR2 FQNEAQ. CDR3 size: 12 residues. Trimming stripped 1 base from V and 8 bases from J, with 5 bases between. Written as DNA, the CDR3 is TGTGCCAGCAGCTTAGGCCAGGGGGAGCTGTTTTTT. This encodes CASSLGQGELFF.

The chain couples TRBV23-1 to TRBJ2-3, with D possibly matching TRBD2 (5 bases). TRBV23-1 is noted as an ORF with a role that remains uncertain. Trimming cost V 9 bases and J 5 bases, with 18 bases left between them. This CDR3 contains 14 residues. The DNA of the CDR3 is TGCGCCAGTCCTCTTAGCCGGGGTGTAGATACGCAGTATTTT. Its protein product is CASPLSRGVDTQYF.